This T cell receptor beta chain is from a study of control samples from healthy donors and cancer patients. The protocol was immunoSEQ multiplex PCR, while the TCRdb copy is restricted to in-frame clones and leaves out a portion. The table lists tens of thousands of clones, about 89% of them singletons. There are 16 residues in the CDR3. The germline V gene has CDR1 MNHEY and CDR2 SVGEGT. With 3 bases removed from V and 0 bases from J, the gap between germline ends came to 13 bases. This receptor was obtained from a woman in her sixties or seventies in good health. The V and J genes are TRBV6-2 or TRBV6-3 and TRBJ2-3; no definite D call. What was sequenced was blood. CDR3 sequence: CASSYPQGSSTDTQYF. The DNA for the CDR3 is TGTGCCAGCAGTTATCCGCAAGGTAGTAGCACAGATACGCAGTATTTT.